These 14 T cell receptor beta chains were sequenced from one sample in a study of blood T cell repertoires in COVID-19. Sequenced by immunoSEQ multiplex PCR; TCRdb stores in-frame clones only, minus some. Of fewer than 350,000 clones listed, around 90% are singletons. The material sequenced was PBMCs or T cells enriched from blood (not recorded which). The origin of the receptors is a woman in her thirties with acute COVID-19.

The J gene is TRBJ2-3, the V gene TRBV2, with D perhaps TRBD1 (6 bases). V lost 6 bases and J 2 bases, leaving 12 bases between the germline ends. This CDR3 region has 14 residues. Looked up from germline, CDR1 is SNHLY and CDR2 is FYNNEI. The CDR3 reads CASRNRETTDTQYF. CDR3 DNA: TGTGCCAGCAGAAACAGGGAGACCACAGATACGCAGTATTTT.

This clone was detected once. V is TRBV27 and J is TRBJ1-5; D is possibly TRBD1 (6 bases). Trimming took off 1 base at V and 0 bases at J, with 13 bases between the two ends. Per germline, CDR1 MNHEY and CDR2 SMNVEV (reference sequence). There are 17 residues in the CDR3. The CDR3 loop is CASSLFSGTTSNQPQHF. As DNA, the CDR3 is TGTGCCAGCAGTTTATTCTCAGGGACAACTAGCAATCAGCCCCAGCATTTT.

The gene calls are TRBV18 and TRBJ1-5; TRBD1 is a possible D gene (5 bases). CDR1 and CDR2 from the germline V gene are KGHSH and LQKENI. Deletions cut 2 bases from V and 2 bases from J, with 10 bases between. The length of the CDR3 is 15 residues. For the CDR3, the DNA is TGTGCCAGCTCACCAGTCAGGGTGGGCAATCAGCCCCAGCATTTT. This sequence encodes CASSPVRVGNQPQHF.

The rearrangement links TRBV18 to TRBJ1-1; 10 bases map to TRBD1. From germline, CDR1 is KGHSH and CDR2 LQKENI. The CDR3 has 15 amino acids. Germline trimming cut 3 bases from V and 3 bases from J; bases unmatched to any gene: 4. CDR3 sequence: CASSPTGTGDTEAFF. The CDR3 DNA follows: TGTGCCAGCTCACCGACCGGGACAGGGGACACTGAAGCTTTCTTT. The entire variable domain, with the rest obtained from reference TRBV18 and TRBJ1-1, is as follows: NAGVMQNPRHLVRRRGQEARLRCSPMKGHSHVYWYRQLPEEGLKFMVYLQKENIIDESGMPKERFSAEFPKEGPSILRIQQVVRGDSAAYFCASSPTGTGDTEAFFGQGTRLTVV.

The chain combines TRBV5-1 with TRBJ2-5; the match to TRBD2 covers 13 bases. Germline V gene sequence: CDR1 SGHRS, CDR2 YFSETQ. V lost 8 bases, J lost 7 bases, and 11 bases stayed unmatched. The CDR3 loop spans 15 amino acids. The CDR3 is CASLELAGGPGTQYF. The CDR3 DNA reads as TGCGCCAGTCTCGAACTAGCGGGAGGGCCTGGGACCCAGTACTTC.

CDR3 in amino acids: CASSQEGGTGELFF. The CDR3 nucleotides are TGTGCCAGCAGCCAAGAGGGGGGCACCGGGGAGCTGTTTTTT. The genes are TRBV3-1 (or the pseudogene TRBV3-2) and TRBJ2-2, with D tentatively TRBD2 (6 bases). This CDR3 is 14 amino acids long. Germline assignment: CDR1 LGHDT and CDR2 YNNKEL (reference sequence). Trimming left V 0 bases short and J 4 bases short, with 6 bases between.

The chain carries TRBV6-4 and TRBJ2-3; TRBD2 matches 7 bases. The CDR3 is 16 residues long. Germline trimming cut 2 bases from V and 4 bases from J; bases unmatched to any gene: 9. CDR1 and CDR2 from the germline V gene are MRHNA and SNTAGT. The CDR3 coding sequence is TGTGCCAGCAGTGACGAGGCGGGAGTAGGTGCAGATACGCAGTATTTT. Translated, it gives CASSDEAGVGADTQYF.

This clone has only one observation. The rearrangement joins TRBV2 to TRBJ1-4, with 7 bases fitting TRBD1. The germline V gene has CDR1 SNHLY and CDR2 FYNNEI. There are 17 residues in the CDR3. Unmatched junction bases numbered 19, after V lost 3 bases and J lost 12 bases. CDR3 protein: CASSEDSNRGARVELFF. CDR3 in DNA: TGTGCCAGCAGTGAGGACTCAAACAGGGGAGCGAGGGTGGAACTGTTTTTT.

This sequence joins TRBV18 and TRBJ1-2, with TRBD1 as a possible D gene (6 bases). V was pared by 8 bases and J by 4 bases, with 14 bases between. The CDR3 is 13 amino acids. Germline V lookup: CDR1 KGHSH, CDR2 LQKENI. CDR3: CASHPDSFYGYTF. In DNA form, the CDR3 reads TGTGCCAGCCATCCGGACAGTTTCTATGGCTACACCTTC. Drawing the rest from reference TRBV18 and TRBJ1-2, the complete variable domain is NAGVMQNPRHLVRRRGQEARLRCSPMKGHSHVYWYRQLPEEGLKFMVYLQKENIIDESGMPKERFSAEFPKEGPSILRIQQVVRGDSAAYFCASHPDSFYGYTFGSGTRLTVV.

This rearrangement joins TRBV27 to TRBJ2-7; 8 bases map to TRBD2. CDR3 length: 14 amino acids. Looked up from germline, CDR1 is MNHEY and CDR2 is SMNVEV (reference sequence). The V gene end was trimmed by 4 bases and the J gene end by 0 bases; junction bases not matched to a gene: 2. The CDR3 protein is CASSSGGFSYEQYF. CDR3 in DNA: TGTGCCAGCAGTTCGGGGGGGTTCTCCTACGAGCAGTACTTC.

The chain is built from TRBV5-4 and TRBJ2-4, with TRBD1 as a possible D gene (5 bases). In germline, CDR1 is SGHNT, CDR2 YYREEE (reference sequence). V dropped 0 bases and J dropped 7 bases, with 11 bases sitting between them. The CDR3 has 14 residues. Here the CDR3 DNA reads TGTGCCAGCAGCTTGGCCGCAGGGCTGAACATTCAGTACTTC. Its protein is CASSLAAGLNIQYF.

The chain uses TRBV28 and TRBJ2-2; the match to TRBD2 covers 11 bases. This CDR3 is built from 16 residues. With V trimmed by 1 base and J by 6 bases, 4 bases remained unmatched. Germline CDR1 MDHEN, CDR2 SYDVKM. This CDR3 reads CASSLSLAGVPGELFF. Written as DNA, the CDR3 is TGTGCCAGCAGTTTATCACTAGCGGGAGTTCCCGGGGAGCTGTTTTTT.

This clone was seen a single time. The chain carries TRBV19 and TRBJ1-5; D not certain. Germline V gene lookup returns CDR1 LNHDA and CDR2 SQIVND (reference sequence). Trimming removed 3 bases at V and 0 bases at J, with 9 bases between. The CDR3 has 15 residues. This CDR3 is CASSIWRDSNQPQHF. The CDR3, as DNA: TGTGCCAGTAGTATCTGGCGGGATAGCAATCAGCCCCAGCATTTT.

This chain joins TRBV3-1 (or the pseudogene TRBV3-2) and TRBJ1-3, with TRBD1 as a possible D gene (5 bases). The germline V and J ends were trimmed by 4 bases and 2 bases, with 12 bases remaining between them. CDR1 LGHDT and CDR2 YNNKEL come from the germline V gene (reference sequence). This CDR3 has 15 amino acids. The CDR3 spells CASSPWARAGNTIYF. DNA of the CDR3: TGTGCCAGCAGCCCCTGGGCCAGGGCTGGAAACACCATATATTTT.